The subject of this entry is one T cell receptor beta chain. The sample belongs to a study of shared T cell receptors in the human thymus. This CDR3 contains 16 residues. CDR1 and CDR2 from the germline V gene are GTSNPN and SVGIG (reference sequence). Trimming at V came to 3 bases and at J to 7 bases, leaving 14 bases not matched to a gene. Data came from immunoSEQ multiplex PCR; TCRdb stores just in-frame clones and leaves some out. The data hold 500,000 to 750,000 clones, with approximately 88% observed a single time. This sample was also put to use in a study of human thymus T cells. Per that study: Corrective surgery for congenital heart defects was being performed on the healthy Finnish infants who were the donors. Thymus tissue for the work was resected from patients undergoing corrective heart surgery. Among thymic and blood repertoires, usage of V and J genes appeared biased. A high degree of thymic repertoire overlap among unrelated individuals was reported in related research.

This clonotype originated in a boy in the first two years of life with a congenital heart defect. The rearrangement uses TRBV30 and TRBJ2-1; 8 bases match TRBD2. The sequencing input was thymocytes. The CDR3 protein is CAWSVTGTSKVNEQFF. The CDR3 nucleotides are TGTGCCTGGAGCGTCACCGGGACTAGTAAAGTTAATGAGCAGTTCTTC.